One and the same sample provided the 3 T cell receptor beta chains below, sequenced in a study of cytomegalovirus exposure and HLA in healthy donors. Amplification used 60 Vbeta primers and 13 Jbeta primers. Clones were sequenced by immunoSEQ multiplex PCR, and TCRdb holds only the in-frame ones, with some missing. The table lists over 75,000 clones, around 64% of them singletons. The sample was PBMCs. All receptors derive from a man aged 25 to 40 in good health and CMV-seronegative.

V is TRBV7-8 and J is TRBJ1-2; 7 positions match TRBD1. Germline V gene sequence: CDR1 SGHVS, CDR2 FQNEAQ. V shed 5 bases and J 5 bases; nucleotides not matched to a gene: 14. The CDR3 is 16 residues long. In DNA, the CDR3 is TGTGCCAGCAGCCAAAGGTGGACAGGATCCTCTTATGGCTACACCTTC. Amino acids: CASSQRWTGSSYGYTF.

This clone was observed a single time. V and J are TRBV27 and TRBJ2-1; TRBD2 might be the D (5 bases). The CDR3 extends over 16 amino acids. Trimming removed 4 bases from V and 8 bases from J, with 21 bases in between. CDR1 MNHEY and CDR2 SMNVEV come from the germline V gene (reference sequence). CDR3 bases: TGTGCCAGCAGTTCCCCCTTAATAGCGAGAGCAGATGAGCAGTTCTTC. Residues: CASSSPLIARADEQFF.

The genes are TRBV28 and TRBJ1-4, with D perhaps TRBD1 (5 bases). CDR3 length equals 13 residues. V lost 6 bases, J lost 7 bases, and 12 bases lay in between. From germline, CDR1 is MDHEN and CDR2 SYDVKM. In nucleotides, the CDR3 is TGTGCCAGCAGCAGGGTGAGGAGTGAAAAACTGTTTTTT. As protein: CASSRVRSEKLFF.